This T cell receptor beta chain is drawn from a study of vaccination and CD4 T cells after COVID-19. Study-wide context: The cells were exposed to overlapping spike peptides originating from SARS-CoV-2, HCoV-NL63, HCoV-OC43 and HCoV-229E for stimulation.

The CDR3 runs 13 residues. Germline CDR1 and CDR2: SGHRS and YFSETQ. Indicated treatment: approximately nine-day PBMC culture with coronavirus spike peptide pools or control peptides (ViraFEST assay). Researchers collected the unexposed donor's CD4+ T cells before the COVID-19 pandemic (2011-2018). TCRs were sequenced by ViraFEST after antigen-specific T cells had been expanded with peptide pools. An Oncomine TCR Beta short-read assay was used to sequence the DNA from cultured CD4+ T cells. TCRdb re-derived calls from the PCR reads in MiXCR, one entry per CDR3 protein. The sample lists fewer than 6,500 distinct CDR3 sequences; 28% were seen once. Remarks on this clonotype: Its matching antigen is unknown. A junction boundary mismatches the germline segment, possibly from a read error.

The rearrangement links TRBV5-1 to TRBJ2-7; D possibly uses TRBD1 or TRBD2 (5 bases each). The source is a human donor in good health. Material for sequencing was CD4+ T cells from blood, cultured in vitro. The CDR3 DNA sequence: TGCACCAGCAGCTTGGGGACGAACTACGAGCAGTACTTC. Encoded protein: CTSSLGTNYEQYF.